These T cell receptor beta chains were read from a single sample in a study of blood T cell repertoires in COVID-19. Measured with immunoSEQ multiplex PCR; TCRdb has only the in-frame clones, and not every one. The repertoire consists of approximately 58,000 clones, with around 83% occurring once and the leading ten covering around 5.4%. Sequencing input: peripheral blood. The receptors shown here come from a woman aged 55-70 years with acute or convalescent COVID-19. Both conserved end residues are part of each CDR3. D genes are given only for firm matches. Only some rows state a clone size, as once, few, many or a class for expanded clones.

CASSLTAMNTEAFF	TGCGCCAGCAGCTTGACAGCCATGAACACTGAAGCTTTCTTT	NA	TRBV5-1	TRBJ1-1	NA
CASSQKGQTNYGYTF	TGTGCCAGCAGCCAAAAAGGACAGACAAACTATGGCTACACCTTC	once	TRBV7-9	TRBJ1-2	NA
CASSLSAGQETQYF	TGTGCCAGCAGCTTATCGGCGGGGCAAGAGACCCAGTACTTC	few	TRBV11-2	TRBJ2-5	NA
CASSPDRASYEQYF	TGTGCCAGCTCACCCGACAGGGCCTCCTACGAGCAGTACTTC	NA	TRBV18	TRBJ2-7	TRBD1
CASSLFGTNDEQYF	TGTGCCAGCAGCTTATTCGGGACTAACGACGAGCAGTACTTC	many	TRBV7-9	TRBJ2-7	TRBD2
CASSDPRDSGLNSPLHF	TGTGCCAGTAGTGACCCCCGGGACAGCGGCTTAAATTCACCCCTCCACTTT	NA	TRBV19	TRBJ1-6	TRBD1
CASKGISATNEKLFF	TGTGCCAGCAAGGGGATCTCTGCAACTAATGAAAAACTGTTTTTT	NA	TRBV3-1/TRBV3-2	TRBJ1-4	NA
CSVDQAGGTGELFF	TGCAGCGTTGACCAGGCAGGGGGAACCGGGGAGCTGTTTTTT	NA	TRBV29-1	TRBJ2-2	TRBD1
CAGRQGLYNSPLHF	TGTGCCGGACGACAGGGGTTATATAATTCACCCCTCCACTTT	few	TRBV2	TRBJ1-6	TRBD1
CASSHGLAGGYSYNEQFF	TGTGCCAGCAGCCATGGACTAGCGGGGGGATACTCCTACAATGAGCAGTTCTTC	once	TRBV4-2	TRBJ2-1	TRBD2
CASSPGTPYQPQHF	TGTGCCAGCAGTCCAGGGACTCCCTATCAGCCCCAGCATTTT	NA	TRBV6-2/TRBV6-3	TRBJ1-5	NA
CASRTAGNQPQHF	TGTGCCAGCAGAACGGCGGGCAATCAGCCCCAGCATTTT	NA	TRBV6-5	TRBJ1-5	NA
CASSSDYTTDTQYF	TGTGCCAGCAGCTCGGACTACACCACAGATACGCAGTATTTT	NA	TRBV5-8	TRBJ2-3	NA
CASSVQGTGTEAFF	TGTGCCAGCAGCGTACAGGGCACGGGCACTGAAGCTTTCTTT	NA	TRBV7-8	TRBJ1-1	NA
CASSLESSINEQFF	TGCGCCAGCAGCTTGGAGTCTAGTATCAATGAGCAGTTCTTC	NA	TRBV5-1	TRBJ2-1	NA
CASSTGTGTGNTIYF	TGTGCCAGCAGTACCGGGACAGGGACTGGAAACACCATATATTTT	NA	TRBV6-6	TRBJ1-3	TRBD1
CASSAGTGLSGANVLTF	TGCGCCAGCAGTGCCGGGACAGGGCTCTCTGGGGCCAACGTCCTGACTTTC	NA	TRBV5-1	TRBJ2-6	TRBD1
CASSERGENRDTQYF	TGTGCCAGCAGCGAGCGGGGGGAGAACCGAGATACGCAGTATTTT	NA	TRBV6-6	TRBJ2-3	TRBD2
CASKAVHTDTQYF	TGTGCCAGCAAGGCGGTCCACACAGATACGCAGTATTTT	few	TRBV6-6	TRBJ2-3	NA
CASSPRAAGGQNEQFF	TGTGCCAGCAGCCCCCGGGCAGCGGGGGGGCAGAATGAGCAGTTCTTC	NA	TRBV7-3	TRBJ2-1	TRBD2
CATSRGHAPNEQYF	TGTGCCACCAGCAGGGGACACGCACCCAACGAGCAGTACTTC	NA	TRBV15	TRBJ2-7	NA
CASSLAWSLQANNEQFF	TGTGCCAGCAGCTTAGCTTGGTCCCTACAGGCCAACAATGAGCAGTTCTTC	NA	TRBV7-9	TRBJ2-1	NA
CASSDSGGPRDTQYF	TGTGCCAGCAGTGACTCCGGGGGGCCAAGAGATACGCAGTATTTT	NA	TRBV6-4	TRBJ2-3	NA
CASSPPSRGGYTF	TGTGCCAGCTCACCACCGAGCAGGGGTGGCTACACCTTC	few	TRBV18	TRBJ1-2	NA
CASSLPVGAVEQFF	TGTGCCAGCAGTCTTCCGGTAGGGGCGGTTGAGCAGTTCTTC	NA	TRBV6-5	TRBJ2-1	NA
CASSFSAGAPNSPLHF	TGTGCCAGCAGCTTTTCAGCGGGGGCGCCGAATTCACCCCTCCACTTT	NA	TRBV27	TRBJ1-6	NA
CASSSQGSGTEAFF	TGTGCCAGCAGCTCACAGGGTTCGGGCACTGAAGCTTTCTTT	NA	TRBV7-2	TRBJ1-1	NA
CASSTPPGQGFNEQFF	TGTGCCAGTAGTACGCCCCCGGGACAGGGTTTCAATGAGCAGTTCTTC	NA	TRBV19	TRBJ2-1	TRBD1
CAIKGQGDTGELFF	TGTGCCATCAAAGGACAGGGGGACACCGGGGAGCTGTTTTTT	NA	TRBV10-3	TRBJ2-2	TRBD1
CASSTPLGQYNEKLFF	TGTGCCAGTAGTACCCCACTTGGACAGTATAATGAAAAACTGTTTTTT	few	TRBV19	TRBJ1-4	NA
CASSPGDSLSGNTIYF	TGTGCCAGCAGCCCAGGGGACAGCCTCTCTGGAAACACCATATATTTT	NA	TRBV9	TRBJ1-3	TRBD1
CASSPGDDRGDIQYF	TGTGCCAGCAGCCCGGGTGATGACAGGGGTGACATTCAGTACTTC	NA	TRBV3-1/TRBV3-2	TRBJ2-4	TRBD1
CASSHAGSPLHF	TGTGCCAGCAGCCATGCGGGCTCACCCCTCCACTTT	many	TRBV11-2	TRBJ1-6	NA
CASSEAGRPQHF	TGTGCCAGCAGCGAAGCGGGGAGGCCCCAGCATTTT	NA	TRBV27	TRBJ1-5	NA
CASSPTGRFDSPLHF	TGTGCCAGCAGCCCGACAGGGAGATTTGATTCACCCCTCCACTTT	NA	TRBV14	TRBJ1-6	TRBD1
CASSLSQGGNQPQHF	TGTGCCAGCTCACTCTCTCAGGGGGGAAACCAGCCCCAGCATTTT	NA	TRBV18	TRBJ1-5	TRBD1
CASSVVSTDTQYF	TGTGCCAGCAGCGTAGTAAGCACAGATACGCAGTATTTT	NA	TRBV9	TRBJ2-3	NA
CASTFKGATPGQPQHF	TGTGCCAGCACCTTTAAAGGGGCGACCCCTGGTCAGCCCCAGCATTTT	NA	TRBV6-6	TRBJ1-5	NA
CASSQRQGSGYTF	TGTGCCAGCAGTCAAAGACAGGGTTCTGGCTACACCTTC	once	TRBV6-5	TRBJ1-2	TRBD1
CASSLGQGVSPLHF	TGTGCCAGCTCACTGGGACAGGGGGTATCACCCCTCCACTTT	NA	TRBV18	TRBJ1-6	TRBD1
CASSVTSQGLSSGNTIYF	TGTGCCAGCAGCGTAACTTCCCAGGGTTTAAGCTCTGGAAACACCATATATTTT	NA	TRBV9	TRBJ1-3	NA
CASSLSGTGVFHEQFF	TGTGCCAGCAGCTTGTCCGGGACAGGGGTTTTCCATGAGCAGTTCTTC	NA	TRBV13	TRBJ2-1	TRBD1
CASSLAAVQPQHF	TGTGCCAGCAGCTTAGCAGCGGTTCAGCCCCAGCATTTT	NA	TRBV7-9	TRBJ1-5	NA
CSAPENTEAFF	TGCAGTGCGCCAGAGAACACTGAAGCTTTCTTT	NA	TRBV20-1	TRBJ1-1	NA
CASSPSTGSYNEQFF	TGTGCCAGCAGCCCATCGACTGGGTCCTACAATGAGCAGTTCTTC	NA	TRBV11-3	TRBJ2-1	NA
CASSPTRISYNEQFF	TGTGCCAGCTCACCAACCAGGATCTCCTACAATGAGCAGTTCTTC	NA	TRBV18	TRBJ2-1	NA
CATSDSFNSPLHF	TGTGCCACCAGTGATTCTTTTAATTCACCCCTCCACTTT	NA	TRBV24-1	TRBJ1-6	NA
CASSHQPDSPLHF	TGCGCCAGCAGCCACCAACCAGATTCACCCCTCCACTTT	medium-sized	TRBV4-1	TRBJ1-6	NA
CASSLHTGYQPQHF	TGTGCCAGCTCACTTCATACAGGGTATCAGCCCCAGCATTTT	NA	TRBV18	TRBJ1-5	NA
CASSFSVTSGGVPDTQYF	TGTGCCAGCAGCTTTTCAGTCACAAGCGGGGGTGTCCCAGATACGCAGTATTTT	NA	TRBV7-9	TRBJ2-3	TRBD2
CASSMDRGNLYGYTF	TGTGCCAGCAGCATGGACAGGGGAAATTTATATGGCTACACCTTC	NA	TRBV5-6	TRBJ1-2	TRBD1
CATSRGRGQNEQYF	TGTGCCACCAGCAGAGGAAGGGGGCAGAACGAGCAGTACTTC	NA	TRBV15	TRBJ2-7	TRBD1
CASRNRGLNTEAFF	TGTGCCAGCAGAAACAGGGGGTTGAACACTGAAGCTTTCTTT	NA	TRBV2	TRBJ1-1	TRBD1
CASSLPGFGYGYTF	TGCGCCAGCAGCCTTCCAGGGTTCGGTTATGGCTACACCTTC	NA	TRBV4-1	TRBJ1-2	NA
CASSQASAGNQPQHF	TGTGCCAGCAGCCAAGCTTCAGCAGGGAATCAGCCCCAGCATTTT	NA	TRBV3-1/TRBV3-2	TRBJ1-5	NA
CATSRRTGDTGELFF	TGTGCCACCAGCAGAAGGACAGGGGACACCGGGGAGCTGTTTTTT	NA	TRBV15	TRBJ2-2	TRBD1
CASSRTSGGLNEQFF	TGTGCCAGCAGCCGTACTAGCGGGGGCCTCAATGAGCAGTTCTTC	NA	TRBV7-7	TRBJ2-1	TRBD2
CASSLGSGHYNTEAFF	TGTGCCAGCAGCTTAGGTTCCGGACATTACAACACTGAAGCTTTCTTT	NA	TRBV5-6	TRBJ1-1	NA
CASSLTGNTEAFF	TGTGCCAGCAGCTTGACGGGGAACACTGAAGCTTTCTTT	once	TRBV5-4	TRBJ1-1	NA
CASSVAGEVLYGYTF	TGTGCCAGCAGCGTAGCTGGGGAGGTGCTCTATGGCTACACCTTC	NA	TRBV9	TRBJ1-2	NA